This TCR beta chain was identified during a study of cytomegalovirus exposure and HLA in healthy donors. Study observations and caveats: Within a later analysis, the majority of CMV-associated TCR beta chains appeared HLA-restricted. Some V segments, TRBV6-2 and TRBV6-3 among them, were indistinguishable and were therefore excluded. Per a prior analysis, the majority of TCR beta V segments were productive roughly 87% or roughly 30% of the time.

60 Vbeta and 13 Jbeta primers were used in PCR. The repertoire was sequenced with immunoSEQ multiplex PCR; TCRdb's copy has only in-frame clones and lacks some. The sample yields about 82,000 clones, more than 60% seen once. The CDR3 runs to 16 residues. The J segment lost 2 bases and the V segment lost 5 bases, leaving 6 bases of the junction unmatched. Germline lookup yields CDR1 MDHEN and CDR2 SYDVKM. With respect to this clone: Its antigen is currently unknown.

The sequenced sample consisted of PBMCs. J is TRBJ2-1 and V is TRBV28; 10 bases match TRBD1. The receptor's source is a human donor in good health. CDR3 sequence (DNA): TGTGCCAGCAGTACACCCGGGACAGGGGCCTACAATGAGCAGTTCTTC. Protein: CASSTPGTGAYNEQFF.